This T cell receptor beta chain was captured by sequencing in a study of control samples from healthy donors and cancer patients. Assay: immunoSEQ multiplex PCR; the TCRdb copy retains only in-frame clones and omits some. Of around 110,000 clones in the sample, around 90% were seen once. Sequenced input: blood. This clonotype was obtained from a woman in her 70s in good health.

The CDR3 reads CSVGVLKGSSYNEQFF. In DNA, the CDR3 is TGCAGCGTTGGGGTCTTGAAGGGTAGCTCCTACAATGAGCAGTTCTTC. The V and J genes are TRBV29-1 and TRBJ2-1, with D uncertain. The CDR3 has 16 amino acids. CDR1 is SQVTM, CDR2 ANQGSEA, per germline. The V end lost 4 bases, the J end lost 0 bases, and 16 bases lay between the germline ends.